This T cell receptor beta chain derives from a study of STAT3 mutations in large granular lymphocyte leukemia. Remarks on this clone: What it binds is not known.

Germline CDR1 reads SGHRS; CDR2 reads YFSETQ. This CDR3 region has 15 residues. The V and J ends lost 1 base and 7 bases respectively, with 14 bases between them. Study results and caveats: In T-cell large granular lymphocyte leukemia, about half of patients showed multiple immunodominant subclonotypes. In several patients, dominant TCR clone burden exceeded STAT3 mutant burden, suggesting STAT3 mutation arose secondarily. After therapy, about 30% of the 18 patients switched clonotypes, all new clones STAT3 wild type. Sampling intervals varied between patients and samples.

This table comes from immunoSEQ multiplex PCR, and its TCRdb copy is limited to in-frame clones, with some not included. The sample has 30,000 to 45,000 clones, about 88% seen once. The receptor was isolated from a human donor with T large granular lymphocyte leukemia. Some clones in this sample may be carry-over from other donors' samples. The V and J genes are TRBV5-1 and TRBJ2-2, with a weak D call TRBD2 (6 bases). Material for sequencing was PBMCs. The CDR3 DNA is TGCGCCAGCAGCTTGATTGGAGGGTTGCACGGGGAGCTGTTTTTT. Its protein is CASSLIGGLHGELFF.